This T cell receptor beta chain was observed in a study of beta chain features in type 1 diabetes. The study, taken as a whole, reports: A closer apparent resemblance between naive, central memory and Treg TCRB repertoires was seen in patients than in healthy donors. All four CD4+ subsets from Type 1 diabetes patients carried moderately but significantly shorter TCRB CDR3s.

As for this clone: Its antigen is unknown.

Expressed TCRB transcripts were sequenced after all isolated RNA was converted to cDNA. Generated by immunoSEQ multiplex PCR, the TCRdb table keeps only in-frame clones and is missing some. The table records 600,000 to 700,000 clones, around 12% of them present only once. Per germline, CDR1 LNHDA and CDR2 SQIVND (reference sequence). V dropped 7 bases and J dropped 5 bases, with 14 bases sitting between them. This CDR3 comprises 14 residues. Sequenced sample: naive CD4+ T cells from blood. The V and J genes are TRBV19 and TRBJ1-4, with a weak D call TRBD1 (6 bases). The sequence was collected from a man between 25 and 39 years old with type 1 diabetes. The chain's CDR3 is CASISDSSNEKLFF. The CDR3 DNA reads TGTGCCAGTATCTCGGACAGCTCGAATGAAAAACTGTTTTTT.